A selection of T cell receptor beta chains follows, all from one sample in a study of T cell repertoires in cytomegalovirus infection. For these TCRs, the target antigens are not known. One entry per CDR3 protein results from TCRdb running MiXCR on the reads. The data hold some 940,000 distinct CDR3 sequences, with under 40% observed a single time. The sequences come from cultured CD8+ T cells from PBMCs, collected from culture after CMV antigen stimulation. The receptors here all came from a human donor in good health (CMV status not recorded). Some clones in this sample may be carry-over from other donors' samples. CDR3s include the opening cysteine and the closing phenylalanine or tryptophan. A D gene is named only where the DNA matches it firmly.

D gene: NA
J gene: TRBJ1-2
V gene: TRBV6-6
CDR3 protein: CASSYGPGGYTF

D gene: TRBD1
J gene: TRBJ2-1
V gene: TRBV9
CDR3 protein: CASSVEGGQGNEQFF

D gene: NA
J gene: TRBJ2-6
V gene: TRBV4-1
CDR3 protein: CASSQDPGALLSGANVLTF

D gene: TRBD1
J gene: TRBJ2-7
V gene: TRBV2
CDR3 protein: CASSSTGGLDREQYF

D gene: NA
J gene: TRBJ2-1
V gene: TRBV19
CDR3 protein: CATQQSSYNEQFF

D gene: TRBD2
J gene: TRBJ2-1
V gene: TRBV20-1
CDR3 protein: CSASHSERGIYNEQFF

D gene: TRBD1
J gene: TRBJ1-2
V gene: TRBV12-3/TRBV12-4
CDR3 protein: CASSLSLDRVNGYTF

D gene: NA
J gene: TRBJ2-5
V gene: TRBV2
CDR3 protein: CVSKGSTQYF

D gene: TRBD1
J gene: TRBJ2-7
V gene: TRBV27
CDR3 protein: CASSLVQGIGYEQYF

D gene: NA
J gene: TRBJ1-2
V gene: TRBV2
CDR3 protein: CASSLKRTPDRIHYGYTF

D gene: NA
J gene: TRBJ1-5
V gene: TRBV6-5
CDR3 protein: CASSFDSASNQPQHF

D gene: NA
J gene: TRBJ2-6
V gene: TRBV7-6
CDR3 protein: CASRTGANVLTF

D gene: TRBD2
J gene: TRBJ2-3
V gene: TRBV4-1
CDR3 protein: CASSPLAARTDTQYF

D gene: NA
J gene: TRBJ1-1
V gene: TRBV7-9
CDR3 protein: CASSPPRRRENTEAFF

D gene: NA
J gene: TRBJ2-5
V gene: TRBV6-6
CDR3 protein: CASEKSIVLTVPFGGTQYF

D gene: TRBD2
J gene: TRBJ2-2
V gene: TRBV7-7
CDR3 protein: CASSLLAGGPETGELFF

D gene: TRBD1
J gene: TRBJ1-2
V gene: TRBV6-1
CDR3 protein: CASSEAKGQMGGYTF

D gene: NA
J gene: TRBJ2-2
V gene: TRBV7-2
CDR3 protein: CASSLPYGELFF

D gene: NA
J gene: TRBJ1-2
V gene: TRBV11-2
CDR3 protein: CASSLGQGELYGYTF

D gene: NA
J gene: TRBJ1-2
V gene: TRBV28
CDR3 protein: CASSWGNPSHYGYTF

D gene: TRBD1
J gene: TRBJ2-5
V gene: TRBV6-2/TRBV6-3
CDR3 protein: CASYSGTGYQETQYF

D gene: NA
J gene: TRBJ2-7
V gene: TRBV4-1
CDR3 protein: CASSQPPGYAATYERYF

D gene: TRBD1
J gene: TRBJ2-2
V gene: TRBV5-4
CDR3 protein: CASRPGQGTGELFF

D gene: TRBD1
J gene: TRBJ2-6
V gene: TRBV4-3
CDR3 protein: CASSQGSGTGGLWGANVLTF